These 13 T cell receptor beta chains originate from one sample sequenced in a study of OX40 agonist ivuxolimab in advanced cancers. The repertoire was sequenced with immunoSEQ multiplex PCR; TCRdb's copy has only in-frame clones and lacks some. This table holds 66,000 or so clones, about 85% found once. The source was CD4+ or CD8+ T cells sorted from blood, collected in a trial of the OX40 agonist ivuxolimab. The source is an adult with an advanced solid tumor such as melanoma, head and neck, liver or kidney cancer.

V usage is TRBV7-9 and J usage is TRBJ1-1; 8 bases align to TRBD1. CDR1 is SEHNR and CDR2 is FQNEAQ in the germline V gene (reference sequence). Unmatched junction bases numbered 9, after V lost 5 bases and J lost 4 bases. The CDR3 spans 15 residues. CDR3 protein: CASSPAGGTTTEAFF. In nucleotides, the CDR3 is TGTGCCAGCAGCCCAGCAGGGGGCACGACCACTGAAGCTTTCTTT.

The chain recombines TRBV6-1 with TRBJ1-6, with unresolved D. Germline CDR1 reads MNHNS; CDR2 reads SASEGT. The CDR3 loop spans 12 amino acids. V lost 5 bases, J lost 14 bases, and 13 bases lay in between. The CDR3 nucleotides are TGTGCCAGCAGTCCCGCCTCAAGGGCCCTCCACTTT. Its protein is CASSPASRALHF.

This sequence joins TRBV5-5 and TRBJ2-3; D remains unclear. Trimming took 0 bases from V and 2 from J, leaving 10 bases between them. This CDR3 spans 15 amino acids. Germline loops: CDR1 SGHKS, CDR2 YYEKEE (reference sequence). In DNA, the CDR3 is TGTGCCAGCAGCTTGGAAGTGTTTTACACAGATACGCAGTATTTT. It translates to CASSLEVFYTDTQYF. The whole variable domain, remainder taken from reference TRBV5-5 and TRBJ2-3, is DAGVTQSPTHLIKTRGQQVTLRCSPISGHKSVSWYQQVLGQGPQFIFQYYEKEERGRGNFPDRFSARQFPNYSSELNVNALLLGDSALYLCASSLEVFYTDTQYFGPGTRLTVL.

The chain employs TRBV27 and TRBJ2-7; 10 bases line up with TRBD1. The germline CDR1 and CDR2 sequences are MNHEY and SMNVEV (reference sequence). This CDR3 contains 15 residues. V was clipped by 2 bases and J by 4 bases; unmatched bases: 5. This chain's CDR3 is CASSLTTGQGYEQYF. In DNA form, the CDR3 reads TGTGCCAGCAGTTTAACTACGGGACAGGGGTACGAGCAGTACTTC.

This CDR3 is CASSPGQGGPTGELFF. The CDR3 nucleotides read TGTGCCAGCAGCCCGGGACAGGGTGGTCCCACCGGGGAGCTGTTTTTT. This chain links TRBV7-9 with TRBJ2-2; the match to TRBD1 covers 9 bases. V lost 5 bases and J lost 4; bases outside the gene matches: 8. Germline V gene lookup returns CDR1 SEHNR and CDR2 FQNEAQ (reference sequence). The CDR3 spans 16 residues.

This clone was recorded only once. V and J are TRBV10-3 and TRBJ1-2, with D possibly TRBD1 on 6 matching bases. Germline V gives CDR1 ENHRY, CDR2 SYGVKD. The CDR3 consists of 14 residues. V was shortened by 8 bases and J by 6 bases, with 19 bases between the two germline ends. The CDR3 is CAIHPGQGYNGYTF. In DNA form, the CDR3 reads TGTGCCATCCACCCTGGGCAGGGGTATAATGGCTACACCTTC.

The chain combines TRBV28 with TRBJ2-5; 7 nucleotides match TRBD2. Germline V gene data show CDR1 as MDHEN and CDR2 as SYDVKM. The CDR3 is 15 residues long. V was pared by 4 bases and J by 5 bases, with 10 bases of the junction left unmatched. CDR3 region: CASSSYGLGMETQYF. CDR3 bases: TGTGCCAGCAGTTCCTACGGACTAGGGATGGAGACCCAGTACTTC.

The rearrangement links TRBV6-5 to TRBJ2-1; D is ambiguous. The CDR3 has 11 residues. Germline CDR1 reads MNHEY; CDR2 reads SVGAGI. Trimming stripped 3 bases from V and 9 bases from J, with 6 bases between. CDR3 sequence: CASSYQVEQFF. The CDR3, as DNA: TGTGCCAGCAGTTATCAAGTTGAGCAGTTCTTC.

V and J are TRBV28 and TRBJ1-1; D unresolved. The CDR3 covers 12 residues. Germline lookup yields CDR1 MDHEN and CDR2 SYDVKM. The V gene lost 8 bases and the J gene lost 0 bases, with 7 bases spanning the gap. This chain's CDR3 is CASLGVNTEAFF. DNA for the CDR3: TGTGCCAGCCTAGGAGTGAACACTGAAGCTTTCTTT.

This chain joins TRBV10-3 and TRBJ2-2; D ambiguous. V lost 6 bases, J lost 0 bases, and 14 bases lay in between. The CDR3 covers 16 residues. Per the germline V gene, CDR1 is ENHRY and CDR2 is SYGVKD. The CDR3 coding sequence is TGTGCCATCAGATCTAATGCAGCTACGAACACCGGGGAGCTGTTTTTT. This codes for CAIRSNAATNTGELFF.

The chain couples TRBV6-4 to TRBJ1-2, with D possibly being TRBD1 (5 bases). V lost 3 bases, J lost 0 bases, and 11 bases lay in between. Looked up from germline, CDR1 is MRHNA and CDR2 is SNTAGT. There are 15 residues in the CDR3. CDR3 residues: CASSEEQGANYGYTF. For the CDR3, the DNA is TGTGCCAGCAGTGAAGAGCAGGGAGCTAACTATGGCTACACCTTC.

V and J are TRBV7-8 and TRBJ1-5; 10 nucleotides align to TRBD1. The CDR3 extends over 16 amino acids. The V segment lost 5 bases and the J segment 3 bases; nucleotides outside the gene matches: 7. In germline, CDR1 is SGHVS, CDR2 FQNEAQ. The CDR3 region has the DNA TGTGCCAGCAGCGGACCGGGACAGGGGCCCAATCAGCCCCAGCATTTT. Its translation is CASSGPGQGPNQPQHF.

The CDR3 here is CASSPNTLNTEAFF. Here the CDR3 DNA reads TGTGCCAGCAGCCCGAATACCCTGAACACTGAAGCTTTCTTT. V and J are TRBV5-5 and TRBJ1-1; D not resolved. Trimming removed 4 bases from V and 0 bases from J, with 10 bases in between. Per the germline V gene, CDR1 is SGHKS and CDR2 is YYEKEE (reference sequence). The length of the CDR3 is 14 residues. Variable domain in full (rest from reference TRBV5-5 and TRBJ1-1): DAGVTQSPTHLIKTRGQQVTLRCSPISGHKSVSWYQQVLGQGPQFIFQYYEKEERGRGNFPDRFSARQFPNYSSELNVNALLLGDSALYLCASSPNTLNTEAFFGQGTRLTVV.